A selection of T cell receptor beta chains follows, all from one sample in a study of T cells in Graves' hyperthyroidism and ophthalmopathy. TCRdb used MiXCR to reprocess the multiplex PCR reads, holding one entry per CDR3 protein. This sample has around 600,000 distinct CDR3 sequences, with more than 15% found just once. Sequencing was done on a sample of blood. These TCRs come from a woman in her 40s with Graves' ophthalmopathy. The CDR3 runs from the conserved cysteine through the conserved F or W. Fields, in order: CDR3 protein, CDR3 DNA, J gene, clone size, V gene, D gene. D genes are given only for firm matches. Part of the rows lack a size; the others show once, few, many or a class for expanded clones.

CDR3 protein: CASSGRGGETQYF; CDR3 DNA: TGTGCCAGCTCAGGCAGGGGAGGCGAGACCCAGTACTTC; J gene: TRBJ2-5; clone size: .; V gene: TRBV18; D gene: .
CDR3 protein: CSAKLAGNNSPLHF; CDR3 DNA: TGCAGTGCTAAGCTGGCAGGGAATAATTCACCCCTCCACTTT; J gene: TRBJ1-6; clone size: many; V gene: TRBV20-1; D gene: .
CDR3 protein: CASRQTGTSGRSEQFF; CDR3 DNA: TGTGCCAGCAGACAAACCGGGACTAGCGGGAGGTCTGAGCAGTTCTTC; J gene: TRBJ2-1; clone size: many; V gene: TRBV7-2; D gene: TRBD2
CDR3 protein: CAWGKGLDTEAFF; CDR3 DNA: TGTGCCTGGGGCAAAGGGCTGGACACTGAAGCTTTCTTT; J gene: TRBJ1-1; clone size: many; V gene: TRBV30; D gene: .
CDR3 protein: CASTSDLSGNTIYF; CDR3 DNA: TGTGCCAGCACATCCGACCTTTCTGGAAACACCATATATTTT; J gene: TRBJ1-3; clone size: few; V gene: TRBV28; D gene: .
CDR3 protein: CASSWKGQGNTEAFF; CDR3 DNA: TGTGCCAGCAGTTGGAAGGGGCAGGGGAACACTGAAGCTTTCTTT; J gene: TRBJ1-1; clone size: many; V gene: TRBV28; D gene: .
CDR3 protein: CASSDGQGASGYTF; CDR3 DNA: TGTGCCAGCAGCGACGGACAGGGGGCCAGTGGCTACACCTTC; J gene: TRBJ1-2; clone size: .; V gene: TRBV7-9; D gene: TRBD1
CDR3 protein: CASMGSGSWDEQFF; CDR3 DNA: TGTGCCAGCATGGGTAGCGGGAGTTGGGATGAGCAGTTCTTC; J gene: TRBJ2-1; clone size: many; V gene: TRBV12-3/TRBV12-4; D gene: TRBD2
CDR3 protein: CASSTDRGRWGYTF; CDR3 DNA: TGTGCCAGCAGTACGGACAGGGGGCGTTGGGGCTACACCTTC; J gene: TRBJ1-2; clone size: many; V gene: TRBV27; D gene: TRBD1
CDR3 protein: CASSFGLSYNEQFF; CDR3 DNA: TGTGCCAGCAGTTTCGGACTGTCCTACAATGAGCAGTTCTTC; J gene: TRBJ2-1; clone size: few; V gene: TRBV6-1; D gene: .
CDR3 protein: CSARDPEGRDLVSDTQYF; CDR3 DNA: TGCAGTGCTAGAGATCCGGAGGGGCGGGACCTTGTGTCAGATACGCAGTATTTT; J gene: TRBJ2-3; clone size: many; V gene: TRBV20-1; D gene: .
CDR3 protein: CASSGGGDHNEQFF; CDR3 DNA: TGTGCCAGCAGTGGGGGGGGGGACCACAATGAGCAGTTCTTC; J gene: TRBJ2-1; clone size: many; V gene: TRBV6-4; D gene: TRBD2
CDR3 protein: CASSQEYRSSYEQYF; CDR3 DNA: TGCGCCAGCAGCCAAGAATACAGGTCCTCCTACGAGCAGTACTTC; J gene: TRBJ2-7; clone size: few; V gene: TRBV4-1; D gene: .
CDR3 protein: CACPGLAGDTGELFF; CDR3 DNA: TGTGCCTGTCCAGGACTAGCGGGGGACACCGGGGAGCTGTTTTTT; J gene: TRBJ2-2; clone size: .; V gene: TRBV30; D gene: TRBD2
CDR3 protein: CASKGTFLSYEQYF; CDR3 DNA: TGTGCCAGCAAGGGGACTTTCCTATCCTACGAGCAGTACTTC; J gene: TRBJ2-7; clone size: many; V gene: TRBV2; D gene: .
CDR3 protein: CASSLREALSKHEQFF; CDR3 DNA: TGTGCCAGCAGCTTAAGGGAGGCGCTTTCCAAACATGAGCAGTTCTTC; J gene: TRBJ2-1; clone size: .; V gene: TRBV7-9; D gene: .
CDR3 protein: CASSGQGVQETQYF; CDR3 DNA: TGCGCCAGCAGCGGACAGGGTGTTCAAGAGACCCAGTACTTC; J gene: TRBJ2-5; clone size: many; V gene: TRBV5-1; D gene: TRBD1
CDR3 protein: CSARDRRNMNTEAFF; CDR3 DNA: TGCAGTGCTAGGGATAGGAGGAATATGAACACTGAAGCTTTCTTT; J gene: TRBJ1-1; clone size: few; V gene: TRBV20-1; D gene: .
CDR3 protein: CSARKGESYGYTF; CDR3 DNA: TGCAGTGCTAGAAAGGGGGAGTCCTATGGCTACACCTTC; J gene: TRBJ1-2; clone size: .; V gene: TRBV20-1; D gene: .
CDR3 protein: CASSFIGTGLTDTQYF; CDR3 DNA: TGTGCCAGCAGCTTTATCGGGACAGGGCTCACAGATACGCAGTATTTT; J gene: TRBJ2-3; clone size: .; V gene: TRBV7-9; D gene: TRBD1
CDR3 protein: CASSGRLVATDTQYF; CDR3 DNA: TGTGCCAGCAGTGGAAGACTAGTCGCCACAGATACGCAGTATTTT; J gene: TRBJ2-3; clone size: many; V gene: TRBV2; D gene: .
CDR3 protein: CASSLDPPTNSEAFF; CDR3 DNA: TGTGCCAGCAGCTTGGACCCCCCCACTAACTCTGAAGCTTTCTTT; J gene: TRBJ1-1; clone size: few; V gene: TRBV5-4; D gene: .
CDR3 protein: CSATDTLHNEQFF; CDR3 DNA: TGCAGTGCTACGGACACCCTCCACAATGAGCAGTTCTTC; J gene: TRBJ2-1; clone size: many; V gene: TRBV20-1; D gene: .
CDR3 protein: CASSTQGSGQPQHF; CDR3 DNA: TGTGCCAGCAGCACCCAGGGATCTGGTCAGCCCCAGCATTTT; J gene: TRBJ1-5; clone size: .; V gene: TRBV7-9; D gene: .
CDR3 protein: CSASRRGGGGDTQYF; CDR3 DNA: TGCAGTGCTTCACGACGGGGGGGCGGTGGAGATACGCAGTATTTT; J gene: TRBJ2-3; clone size: .; V gene: TRBV20-1; D gene: TRBD2
CDR3 protein: CASSLGTSGIGDEQFF; CDR3 DNA: TGTGCCAGCAGCTTGGGGACTAGCGGGATAGGCGATGAGCAGTTCTTC; J gene: TRBJ2-1; clone size: .; V gene: TRBV7-3; D gene: TRBD2
CDR3 protein: CASRSPGRTNQPQHF; CDR3 DNA: TGTGCCAGCAGATCACCGGGACGGACAAATCAGCCCCAGCATTTT; J gene: TRBJ1-5; clone size: many; V gene: TRBV6-1; D gene: .
CDR3 protein: CASSLTQGRSNQPQHF; CDR3 DNA: TGTGCCAGCAGCTTAACCCAGGGAAGATCCAATCAGCCCCAGCATTTT; J gene: TRBJ1-5; clone size: .; V gene: TRBV7-2; D gene: .
CDR3 protein: CASSLGTSGRYYEQYF; CDR3 DNA: TGTGCCAGCAGCTTGGGGACTAGCGGGAGGTATTACGAGCAGTACTTC; J gene: TRBJ2-7; clone size: .; V gene: TRBV11-1; D gene: TRBD2
CDR3 protein: CASSEVGPRGAFF; CDR3 DNA: TGTGCCAGCAGTGAAGTGGGACCGCGGGGAGCTTTCTTT; J gene: TRBJ1-1; clone size: few; V gene: TRBV6-1; D gene: .
CDR3 protein: CSARVRAGFTDTQYF; CDR3 DNA: TGCAGTGCTAGAGTAAGAGCGGGGTTCACAGATACGCAGTATTTT; J gene: TRBJ2-3; clone size: many; V gene: TRBV20-1; D gene: TRBD2
CDR3 protein: CASSFLPRTGHTIYF; CDR3 DNA: TGTGCCAGCAGCTTCCTCCCACGGACCGGTCACACCATATATTTT; J gene: TRBJ1-3; clone size: many; V gene: TRBV11-3; D gene: .